This TCR beta chain appears in the sequencing data of a study of T cells in Graves' hyperthyroidism and ophthalmopathy. Study results and limitations: Researchers found most expanded thyroid clonotypes above 0.001 in blood as well.

Amplified regions were TCR beta CDR3 sequences from RNA transcripts. A first-round RT-PCR of the TCR CDR3 used the HTBI primer set. TCRdb reanalysed the multiplex PCR reads using MiXCR and keeps one entry per CDR3 protein. The data contain roughly 500,000 distinct CDR3 sequences, approximately 24% of them seen just once; the ten biggest clones take up roughly 12%. This clonotype has ten or more counts. Its antigen is as yet unknown. Per the germline V gene, CDR1 is MDHEN and CDR2 is SYDVKM. V lost 5 bases and J lost 5, with 12 bases in between. The CDR3 contains 13 residues. This TCR was sampled from a woman in her thirties with Graves' ophthalmopathy. This chain links TRBV28 with TRBJ1-2; the D is unclear. The sample comprised blood. CDR3: CASSPTARYGYTF. CDR3 nucleotides: TGTGCCAGCAGTCCGACCGCTAGATATGGCTACACCTTC.